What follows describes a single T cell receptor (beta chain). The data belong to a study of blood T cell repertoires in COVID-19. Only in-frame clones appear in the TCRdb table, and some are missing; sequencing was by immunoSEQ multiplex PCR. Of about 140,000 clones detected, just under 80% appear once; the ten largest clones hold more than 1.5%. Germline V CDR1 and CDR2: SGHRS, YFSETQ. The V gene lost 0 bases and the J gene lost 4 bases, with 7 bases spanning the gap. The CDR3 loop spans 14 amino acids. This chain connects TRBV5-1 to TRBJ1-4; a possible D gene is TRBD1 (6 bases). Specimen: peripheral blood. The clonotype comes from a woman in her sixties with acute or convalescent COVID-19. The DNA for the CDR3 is TGCGCCAGCAGCTTGGTAGGGGGTAATGAAAAACTGTTTTTT. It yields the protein CASSLVGGNEKLFF.